Given below is one T cell receptor beta chain in context. Its antigen is not identified. Produced via immunoSEQ multiplex PCR; TCRdb's table is partial and in-frame only. The data contain about 83,000 clones, more than 80% of them seen just once; the ten biggest clones take up roughly 2%. The sample originates from a study of ipilimumab plus nivolumab after autologous stem cell transplantation. General study results and limits: TCR repertoire, Treg phenotype and gut microbiota reportedly support more study of this approach.

The V gene lost 5 bases and the J gene lost 5 bases, with 7 bases spanning the gap. CDR3 length: 11 residues. Germline CDR1 and CDR2: LGHNA and YNFKEQ. The clonotype comes from a male donor with diffuse large B-cell lymphoma. The chain joins TRBV4-2 to TRBJ2-7; D uncertain. The sample here was PBMCs, taken in a trial of ipilimumab plus nivolumab as post-transplant consolidation. The CDR3 loop is CASSLEDEQYF. The CDR3 bases are TGTGCCAGCAGCTTGGAAGACGAGCAGTACTTC.